Listed here is a single T cell receptor (beta chain). No antigen is known for it. This table comes from immunoSEQ multiplex PCR, and its TCRdb copy is limited to in-frame clones, with some not included. The sample carries 150,000 to 200,000 clones, 88% recorded once. The sample originates from a study of T cell responses to AZD1222 COVID-19 vaccine. Regarding the study as a whole: Unmutated regions of variants are reportedly targeted by nearly half of spike-specific TCRs. Sampled repertoires all dated from after the peak T cell response.

Here the sequenced sample was peripheral blood, taken 28 days after the second AZD1222 dose. This TCR came from an adult who received the AZD1222 COVID-19 vaccine.

For the CDR3, the DNA is TGTGCCAGCAGCTTAGAGCCCAGAAACACCGGGGAGCTGTTTTTT. It specifies CASSLEPRNTGELFF. This chain links TRBV7-2 with TRBJ2-2, with D unresolved. Germline V gives CDR1 SGHTA, CDR2 FQGNSA. This CDR3 spans 15 amino acids. V dropped 1 base and J dropped 2 bases, with 8 bases sitting between them. The variable domain in full, completed from reference TRBV7-2 and TRBJ2-2, reads GAGVSQSPSNKVTEKGKDVELRCDPISGHTALYWYRQSLGQGLEFLIYFQGNSAPDKSGLPSDRFSAERTGGSVSTLTIQRTQQEDSAVYLCASSLEPRNTGELFFGEGSRLTVL.